This TCR beta chain appears in the sequencing data of a study of blood T cell repertoires in COVID-19. Study at large: From T cells, B-cell-depleted T cells, or PBMCs came the material, which was cDNA or gDNA.

Assay: immunoSEQ multiplex PCR; the TCRdb copy retains only in-frame clones and omits some. The repertoire consists of some 200,000 clones, with around 86% occurring once and the leading ten covering about 2.6%. Sample: peripheral blood. The TCR comes from a man aged 35-49 years with active or convalescent COVID-19.

The CDR3 spells CASSLTEGWTGYNEQFF. The CDR3 DNA follows: TGTGCCAGCTCACTTACCGAGGGTTGGACAGGATACAATGAGCAGTTCTTC. The chain uses TRBV18 and TRBJ2-1, with TRBD1 matching 7 bases. Per the germline V gene, CDR1 is KGHSH and CDR2 is LQKENI. The CDR3 spans 17 residues. V gave up 4 bases and J gave up 4 bases; unmatched junction bases: 13.